This entry concerns a single T cell receptor (beta chain). Its matching antigen is unknown. The sample belongs to a study of PD-1 blockade in classical Hodgkin lymphoma. Time point here: cycle 4 day 1 (C4D1), after 5 to 7 weeks of nivolumab. Every patient had relapsed following autologous stem cell transplantation, and cohorts differed in brentuximab vedotin exposure. Whole-study results and caveats: With CD4+ cells, TCR diversity rose significantly by C4D1, but not with CD8+ cells. Reports described newly diagnosed patients as having lower baseline TCR diversity than healthy donors.

Assay used: immunoSEQ multiplex PCR; TCRdb lists only in-frame clones, some missing. The table shows around 60,000 clones, with about 90% occurring only once. The CDR3 extends over 15 amino acids. Unmatched junction bases numbered 4, after V lost 1 base and J lost 3 bases. Germline V gene lookup returns CDR1 MGHRA and CDR2 YSYEKL. This sequence joins TRBV4-1 and TRBJ2-3; 7 bases match TRBD2. The sequencing here drew on peripheral blood mononuclear cells (PBMCs), taken before the fourth cycle of nivolumab. This clonotype was sampled from a human donor with classical Hodgkin lymphoma. The CDR3 loop is CASSQGAGVTDTQYF. The DNA of the CDR3 is TGCGCCAGCAGCCAAGGGGCGGGGGTTACAGATACGCAGTATTTT.